These 17 T cell receptor beta chains came from one sample sequenced in a study of blood T cell repertoires in COVID-19. Repertoires were generated with immunoSEQ multiplex PCR, while TCRdb's copy carries only in-frame clones and drops some. The sample records 240,000 or so clones, roughly four fifths being singletons. Sequenced input: peripheral blood. The receptors here all came from a woman of 80 years or more with COVID-19, enrolled during active disease.

The rearrangement uses TRBV7-2 and TRBJ2-5; 9 nucleotides match TRBD2. CDR3 length equals 16 residues. V dropped 4 bases and J dropped 4; count of bases not matched to a gene: 10. Germline CDR1 SGHTA, CDR2 FQGNSA. The CDR3 is CASSSNGGRVLETQYF. CDR3 DNA sequence: TGTGCCAGCAGCTCCAATGGCGGGAGGGTGTTAGAGACCCAGTACTTC.

This chain joins TRBV19 and TRBJ2-7; the match to TRBD1 covers 8 bases. Germline loops: CDR1 LNHDA, CDR2 SQIVND (reference sequence). The CDR3 loop spans 12 amino acids. Trimming took 9 bases from V and 3 from J; bases not matched to a gene: 4. The CDR3 nucleotides read TGTGCCAGCGGACAGGGCGGCTACGAGCAGTACTTC. This encodes CASGQGGYEQYF.

In this sample, this clone turned up once. CDR3 coding DNA: TGTGCCAGCAATTGGGACAGATCTAACTATGGCTACACCTTC. This translates into CASNWDRSNYGYTF. The chain has TRBV6-6 and TRBJ1-2, with TRBD1 identical over 7 bases. The V segment lost 7 bases and the J segment 0 bases; nucleotides outside the gene matches: 5. The CDR3 runs to 14 residues. In germline, CDR1 is MNHNY, CDR2 SVGAGI (reference sequence).

J is TRBJ1-5 and V is TRBV19, with TRBD1 identical over 7 bases. Per the germline V gene, CDR1 is LNHDA and CDR2 is SQIVND (reference sequence). Unmatched junction bases numbered 16, after V lost 5 bases and J lost 0 bases. The CDR3 runs to 19 residues. DNA for the CDR3: TGTGCCAGTAGTGGGACAGCACGAAAGATTTCCCATAGCAATCAGCCCCAGCATTTT. Translated: CASSGTARKISHSNQPQHF.

The gene calls are TRBV18 and TRBJ1-2; 7 bases are a match to TRBD1. This CDR3 has 15 residues. Germline V gene lookup returns CDR1 KGHSH and CDR2 LQKENI. V shed 4 bases, J shed 0 bases, and the junction held 5 bases outside the gene matches. For the CDR3, the DNA is TGTGCCAGCTCACTAGGACAGGAAGCTAACTATGGCTACACCTTC. Translated: CASSLGQEANYGYTF.

V usage is TRBV18 and J usage is TRBJ2-7; TRBD1 might be the D (5 bases). Trimming stripped 5 bases from V and 2 bases from J, with 13 bases between. Germline V CDR1 and CDR2: KGHSH, LQKENI. The CDR3 is 14 residues long. CDR3 DNA: TGTGCCAGCTCAATATTCCAGGGTACCTACGAGCAGTACTTC. Encoded protein: CASSIFQGTYEQYF.

The gene calls are TRBV19 and TRBJ1-3, with 9 bases fitting TRBD1. V was pared by 10 bases and J by 1 base, with 5 bases of the junction left unmatched. Germline-derived CDR1 and CDR2 are LNHDA and SQIVND (reference sequence). This CDR3 has 14 amino acids. The CDR3 DNA is TGTGCCACCGGGACAGGGATGTCTGGAAACACCATATATTTT. The encoded protein is CATGTGMSGNTIYF. Full variable domain (outside the CDR3, taken from reference TRBV19 and TRBJ1-3): DGGITQSPKYLFRKEGQNVTLSCEQNLNHDAMYWYRQDPGQGLRLIYYSQIVNDFQKGDIAEGYSVSREKKESFPLTVTSAQKNPTAFYLCATGTGMSGNTIYFGEGSWLTVV.

The chain couples TRBV3-1 (or the pseudogene TRBV3-2) to TRBJ1-2, with a possible D match to TRBD1 (5 bases). V lost 4 bases, J lost 4 bases, and 16 bases lay in between. The CDR3 length is 15 residues. Germline CDR1 and CDR2: LGHDT and YNNKEL (reference sequence). CDR3 loop: CASSRTSVGGYGYTF. The CDR3 DNA reads TGTGCCAGCAGCCGGACTTCCGTGGGGGGCTATGGCTACACCTTC.

The chain uses TRBV11-2 and TRBJ2-3; the D gene is possibly TRBD2 (6 bases). The CDR3 is made up of 14 amino acids. The germline CDR1 and CDR2 sequences are SGHAT and FQNNGV. V was trimmed by 2 bases and J by 4 bases, leaving 10 bases between them. This CDR3 is CASSLSGGPDTQYF. The CDR3 nucleotides are TGTGCCAGCAGCTTATCCGGGGGACCAGATACGCAGTATTTT.

The chain is built from TRBV18 and TRBJ2-3, with TRBD2 identical over 9 bases. Germline-derived CDR1 and CDR2 are KGHSH and LQKENI. The CDR3 is 15 residues long. V shed 3 bases and J 1 base; nucleotides not matched to a gene: 2. CDR3 DNA: TGTGCCAGCTCACCCTGGACTAGCGGCACAGATACGCAGTATTTT. The encoded protein is CASSPWTSGTDTQYF.

The chain combines TRBV3-1 (or the pseudogene TRBV3-2) with TRBJ2-5; 10 bases line up with TRBD2. Germline V gene data show CDR1 as LGHDT and CDR2 as YNNKEL (reference sequence). The length of the CDR3 is 17 residues. J was trimmed by 7 bases and V by 4 bases; bases with no gene match: 15. Written as DNA, the CDR3 is TGTGCCAGCAGCCCTTCGCTAGGACTAGCGGACACGTGGACCCAGTACTTC. Amino acid sequence: CASSPSLGLADTWTQYF.

The V and J genes are TRBV18 and TRBJ1-2; TRBD1 matches 9 bases. Germline CDR1 is KGHSH and CDR2 is LQKENI. The junction had 7 bases not matched to a gene; V was cut back by 0 bases and J by 8 bases. CDR3 size: 15 residues. The CDR3 loop reads CASSPPGQGTWGYTF. As DNA, the CDR3 is TGTGCCAGCTCACCACCGGGACAGGGAACGTGGGGCTACACCTTC.

Details on this clone: An end of the junction does not agree with germline; a read error may underlie this. J is TRBJ2-6 and V is TRBV6-2 or TRBV6-3; D may be TRBD1 (6 bases). The CDR3 sequence is 12 residues long. Looked up from germline, CDR1 is MNHEY and CDR2 is SVGEGT. CDR3 DNA sequence: TGTGCCAGCAGTTATGCCCAGGGGCTAGTGGCTTTC. Protein product: CASSYAQGLVAF.

The V and J genes are TRBV4-2 and TRBJ2-1; TRBD2 aligns across 8 bases. Per the germline V gene, CDR1 is LGHNA and CDR2 is YNFKEQ. Germline trimming cut 4 bases from V and 6 bases from J; bases unmatched to any gene: 5. This CDR3 has 14 amino acids. The CDR3 region has the DNA TGTGCCAGCAGCCCACGGCGGGGGGTCAATGAGCAGTTCTTC. As protein: CASSPRRGVNEQFF.

The gene calls are TRBV30 and TRBJ1-2; no clear D gene. The length of the CDR3 is 13 residues. V gave up 3 bases and J gave up 2 bases, with 10 bases separating them. Germline V gives CDR1 GTSNPN, CDR2 SVGIG (reference sequence). Here the CDR3 reads CAWSPIGNYGYTF. The CDR3 nucleotides read TGTGCCTGGAGCCCGATCGGGAACTATGGCTACACCTTC.

The chain uses TRBV6-5 and TRBJ2-1; a weak D match, TRBD1 (6 bases). Trimming cost V 7 bases and J 4 bases, with 8 bases left between them. Germline CDR1 is MNHEY and CDR2 is SVGAGI. The CDR3 has 12 amino acids. The CDR3 bases are TGTGCCAGCACGGGACAATACAATGAGCAGTTCTTC. Translating gives CASTGQYNEQFF.

The V and J genes are TRBV28 and TRBJ1-6; a possible D gene is TRBD1 (6 bases). CDR3 length equals 16 residues. Trimming left V 5 bases short and J 6 bases short, with 17 bases between. CDR1 is MDHEN and CDR2 is SYDVKM in the germline V gene. CDR3 in DNA: TGTGCCAGCAGTACCCGCGGGGGGGCGGGTAATTCACCCCTCCACTTT. Residues: CASSTRGGAGNSPLHF. The complete variable domain, with remaining parts taken from reference TRBV28 and TRBJ1-6, reads DVKVTQSSRYLVKRTGEKVFLECVQDMDHENMFWYRQDPGLGLRLIYFSYDVKMKEKGDIPEGYSVSREKKERFSLILESASTNQTSMYLCASSTRGGAGNSPLHFGNGTRLTVT.